The rows below give T cell receptor beta chains drawn from one sample of a study of Ad26.COV2.S vaccination and SARS-CoV-2 variants. Clones were sequenced by immunoSEQ multiplex PCR, and TCRdb holds only the in-frame ones, with some missing. The sample has fewer than 500,000 clones; roughly 90% are singletons. Material: peripheral blood, obtained in a trial of Ad26.COV2.S vaccine versus placebo. The receptors originated from a person between 18 and 65 years old who received the Ad26.COV2.S COVID-19 vaccine or a placebo. The CDR3 runs from the conserved cysteine through the conserved F or W. Each record gives: J gene, D gene, V gene, clone size, CDR3 protein, CDR3 DNA. A D gene is named only where the DNA matches it firmly. Where a row states a size, it is once, few, many or the class of an expanded clone; other rows omit it.

TRBJ1-2 - TRBV7-9 - CASSVFGGQAGGYTF TGTGCCAGCAGCGTTTTTGGGGGGCAGGCCGGAGGCTACACCTTC
TRBJ1-4 TRBD1 TRBV3-1/TRBV3-2 - CASSHLQGAGEKLFF TGTGCCAGCAGCCATTTACAGGGGGCGGGTGAAAAACTGTTTTTT
TRBJ1-5 - TRBV28 - CASSLPRDNQPQHF TGTGCCAGCAGTTTACCCAGGGACAATCAGCCCCAGCATTTT
TRBJ1-2 - TRBV6-2/TRBV6-3 once CASSYGTGQGGYTF TGTGCCAGCAGTTACGGGACCGGACAAGGTGGCTACACCTTC
TRBJ1-2 TRBD1 TRBV5-6 - CASSHPTGGAHGYTF TGTGCCAGCAGCCACCCGACAGGGGGCGCCCATGGCTACACCTTC
TRBJ2-7 - TRBV3-1/TRBV3-2 - CASSGGFNYEQYF TGTGCCAGCAGCGGGGGTTTCAACTACGAGCAGTACTTC
TRBJ2-3 - TRBV12-5 - CASATARSADTQYF TGTGCTAGTGCCACAGCGAGGTCGGCAGATACGCAGTATTTT
TRBJ1-1 - TRBV6-5 - CASSYSSGETEAFF TGTGCCAGCAGTTACTCCAGCGGGGAAACTGAAGCTTTCTTT
TRBJ2-1 TRBD2 TRBV11-2 - CASSLQREGPPEYNEQFF TGTGCCAGCAGCTTGCAGCGGGAGGGCCCCCCGGAGTACAATGAGCAGTTCTTC
TRBJ2-1 TRBD2 TRBV9 - CASSPLGLAGVLGNEQFF TGTGCCAGCAGCCCCCTAGGGCTAGCGGGAGTACTCGGCAATGAGCAGTTCTTC
TRBJ1-1 - TRBV4-1 once CASSQGGRNAEAFF TGCGCCAGCAGCCAAGGGGGCCGTAACGCTGAAGCTTTCTTT
TRBJ1-2 - TRBV24-1 - CATSDRGNYGYTF TGTGCCACCAGTGACAGGGGTAACTATGGCTACACCTTC
TRBJ2-1 - TRBV29-1 - CSVERGSEDDYNEQFF TGCAGCGTTGAAAGGGGGTCGGAAGATGACTACAATGAGCAGTTCTTC
TRBJ1-5 - TRBV27 - CASSFLGQRPQHF TGTGCCAGCAGTTTTCTGGGTCAGCGACCCCAGCATTTT
TRBJ2-7 TRBD2 TRBV28 - CAINSGITYEQYF TGTGCCATCAATAGCGGGATCACCTACGAGCAGTACTTC
TRBJ2-1 TRBD1 TRBV5-1 - CASTLADRGGYNEQFF TGCGCCAGCACCCTAGCTGACAGGGGAGGATACAATGAGCAGTTCTTC
TRBJ2-5 TRBD2 TRBV2 - CASVASGRETQYF TGTGCCAGCGTTGCTAGCGGGAGGGAGACCCAGTACTTC
TRBJ2-1 - TRBV6-2/TRBV6-3 - CASSYDGQVNNEQFF TGTGCCAGCAGTTACGACGGTCAGGTTAACAATGAGCAGTTCTTC
TRBJ2-7 - TRBV6-6 - CASSPGRDFYSYEQYF TGTGCCAGCAGTCCGGGACGGGACTTCTACTCCTACGAGCAGTACTTC
TRBJ1-5 TRBD1 TRBV19 - CASMGQGRYSNQPQHF TGTGCCAGTATGGGACAGGGCCGGTATAGCAATCAGCCCCAGCATTTT
TRBJ2-1 TRBD2 TRBV9 - CASSPGLADNEQFF TGTGCCAGCAGCCCGGGACTAGCCGACAATGAGCAGTTCTTC
TRBJ1-4 - TRBV3-1/TRBV3-2 - CASSQDHSGNEKLFF TGTGCCAGCAGCCAAGATCACAGCGGGAATGAAAAACTGTTTTTT
TRBJ1-5 - TRBV4-3 - CASSQDVAGTNQPQHF TGCGCCAGCAGCCAAGATGTGGCAGGGACCAATCAGCCCCAGCATTTT
TRBJ2-3 TRBD2 TRBV18 - CASSPPGLAGEWGTDTQYF TGTGCCAGCTCACCACCGGGACTAGCGGGAGAGTGGGGCACAGATACGCAGTATTTT
TRBJ1-5 - TRBV6-2/TRBV6-3 few CASSYGAGPLGSNQPQHF TGTGCCAGCAGTTACGGGGCAGGGCCCTTAGGCAGCAATCAGCCCCAGCATTTT
TRBJ2-5 TRBD1 TRBV27 - CASSLSQGEFRTQYF TGTGCCAGCAGTTTGTCACAGGGGGAGTTTCGGACCCAGTACTTC
TRBJ1-4 TRBD1 TRBV28 once CASSSDRDDEKLFF TGTGCCAGCAGTTCGGACAGGGACGATGAAAAACTGTTTTTT
TRBJ2-1 - TRBV7-9 - CASSLEIWREQFF TGTGCCAGCAGCTTAGAGATCTGGAGGGAGCAGTTCTTC
TRBJ2-1 - TRBV15 - CATSRDPGSNEQFF TGTGCCACCAGCAGAGATCCAGGCAGCAATGAGCAGTTCTTC
TRBJ1-1 - TRBV10-3 once CAISEIRVNTEAFF TGTGCCATCAGTGAGATTAGGGTGAACACTGAAGCTTTCTTT
TRBJ2-7 - TRBV4-1 - CASSQGVRVNEQYF TGCGCCAGCAGCCAAGGAGTCAGGGTGAACGAGCAGTACTTC
TRBJ2-2 - TRBV9 - CASSVASRANTGELFF TGTGCCAGCAGCGTAGCTAGCAGAGCGAACACCGGGGAGCTGTTTTTT
TRBJ1-1 - TRBV2 - CASSDVSGGAFF TGTGCCAGCAGTGATGTATCCGGAGGAGCTTTCTTT
TRBJ2-5 - TRBV2 once CASGGETQYF TGTGCCAGCGGGGGGGAGACCCAGTACTTC
TRBJ1-3 - TRBV5-1 - CASSSGRGNTIYF TGCGCCAGCAGCTCCGGACGTGGAAACACCATATATTTT
TRBJ2-4 - TRBV3-1/TRBV3-2 - CASSPRLDIQYF TGTGCCAGCAGCCCCCGTCTGGACATTCAGTACTTC
TRBJ2-1 TRBD2 TRBV6-6 - CASSYSNAGAYNEQFF TGTGCCAGCAGTTACTCGAATGCGGGAGCTTACAATGAGCAGTTCTTC